Given below is one TCR beta chain in context. Antigen specificity is unknown. The sample is drawn from a study of early T cells in non-severe SARS-CoV-2 infection. On the study more broadly: Sequencing used unsorted whole-blood bulk RNA, so chains lack pairing. Study-wide findings and caveats: There was a bias toward anti-spike CD8 responses in VDJdb matching, which missed private and CD4 specificities.

Individual cDNA molecules each received unique molecular identifiers attached to them. TCRdb re-analysed the 5' RACE reads in MiXCR, keeping a single row per CDR3 protein. The table shows tens of thousands of distinct CDR3 sequences, with 11% occurring only once. This CDR3 contains 15 residues. V was trimmed by 1 base and J by 4 bases, leaving 10 bases between them. Germline V gene lookup returns CDR1 SEHNR and CDR2 FQNEAQ (reference sequence). The chain has TRBV7-9 and TRBJ2-2, with D perhaps TRBD2 (6 bases). Sequencing input: whole blood. The TCR comes from an adult who was a healthcare worker with PCR-confirmed SARS-CoV-2 infection or an uninfected control (not recorded which). CDR3: CASSLGLAFTGELFF. CDR3 in DNA: TGTGCCAGCAGCTTAGGGCTAGCGTTCACCGGGGAGCTGTTTTTT.